The clone carrying this T cell receptor beta chain was found a few times. Looked up from germline, CDR1 is SGDLS and CDR2 is YYNGEE. Losses at the gene ends were 4 bases for V and 0 bases for J; bases not matched to a gene: 3. CDR3 size: 14 residues. These data belong to a study of beta chain features in type 1 diabetes. Expressed TCRB transcripts were sequenced after all isolated RNA was converted to cDNA. Only in-frame clones appear in the TCRdb table, and some are missing; sequencing was by immunoSEQ multiplex PCR. The table includes fewer than 250,000 clones, 55% to 70% detected once. The chain joins TRBV9 to TRBJ1-1, with 7 nucleotides matching TRBD1. Material for sequencing was naive CD4+ T cells from blood. This clonotype was sampled from a man younger than 40 in good health. The CDR3, as DNA: TGTGCCAGCAGCCCCGGGACAGTGAACACTGAAGCTTTCTTT. Translating it yields CASSPGTVNTEAFF.